These 22 T cell receptor beta chains were sequenced from one sample in a study of T cell responses to AZD1222 COVID-19 vaccine. Sequencing was performed with immunoSEQ multiplex PCR; in TCRdb, only in-frame clones are kept and a portion is missing. The repertoire has about 77,000 clones, more than 85% of them found once; the top ten carry 4% to 5.5%. The starting material was peripheral blood, obtained 28 days after the second AZD1222 dose. These receptors were obtained from an adult who received the AZD1222 COVID-19 vaccine.

V is TRBV30 and J is TRBJ2-1; D uncertain. The CDR3 totals 16 residues. Germline loops: CDR1 GTSNPN, CDR2 SVGIG (reference sequence). V dropped 4 bases and J dropped 0 bases, with 16 bases sitting between them. CDR3 bases: TGTGCCTGGACTCGTACCTCCGGTATCTCCTACAATGAGCAGTTCTTC. The encoded protein is CAWTRTSGISYNEQFF.

This chain connects TRBV28 to TRBJ2-7; D remains unclear. The CDR3 sequence is 12 residues long. Germline V gene lookup returns CDR1 MDHEN and CDR2 SYDVKM. Trimming removed 6 bases at V and 4 bases at J, with 10 bases between. The CDR3 sequence is CASRANSYEQYF. The CDR3 DNA follows: TGTGCCAGCAGGGCCAATTCTTACGAGCAGTACTTC.

The rearrangement joins TRBV30 to TRBJ2-7; D gene uncertain. V lost 2 bases to trimming and J lost 4 bases, with 6 bases between them. Germline CDR1 reads GTSNPN; CDR2 reads SVGIG (reference sequence). The CDR3 covers 11 residues. The CDR3 here is CAWSSQYEQYF. In DNA, the CDR3 is TGTGCCTGGAGTTCACAGTACGAGCAGTACTTC.

The gene calls are TRBV24-1 and TRBJ2-7; D is ambiguous. V was cut by 4 bases and J by 7 bases, with 13 bases left in between. CDR3 size: 13 residues. CDR1 is KGHDR and CDR2 is SFDVKD in the germline V gene. CDR3 in DNA: TGTGCCACCAGTGACCCCCCCCCAGGTGAGCAGTACTTC. It codes for CATSDPPPGEQYF.

V usage is TRBV13 and J usage is TRBJ1-4, with 9 bases matching TRBD1. Germline loops: CDR1 PRHDT, CDR2 FYEKMQ (reference sequence). V lost 6 bases to trimming and J lost 1 base; unmatched junction nucleotides: 6. This CDR3 spans 16 amino acids. CDR3 region: CASRELGQGTNEKLFF. CDR3 in DNA: TGTGCCAGCAGGGAGTTGGGACAGGGAACTAATGAAAAACTGTTTTTT.

The chain joins TRBV30 to TRBJ2-5, with 9 bases lining up with TRBD2. CDR1 and CDR2 (germline): GTSNPN, SVGIG (reference sequence). J gave up 1 base and V 0 bases, and 3 bases lay outside the gene matches. The CDR3 runs to 15 residues. The CDR3 loop is CAWSVLAGRQETQYF. The CDR3 coding sequence is TGTGCCTGGAGTGTACTAGCGGGTCGCCAAGAGACCCAGTACTTC.

V is TRBV6-2 or TRBV6-3 and J is TRBJ1-1; no reliable D call. The V gene lost 0 bases and the J gene lost 5 bases, with 7 bases spanning the gap. The CDR3 loop spans 13 amino acids. From germline, CDR1 is MNHEY and CDR2 SVGEGT. CDR3 sequence reads: CASSYSRGTEAFF. The CDR3 nucleotides are TGTGCCAGCAGTTACTCGCGGGGTACTGAAGCTTTCTTT.

This clone was counted a single time. The chain uses TRBV5-1 and TRBJ2-1, with 10 bases aligning to TRBD2. Trimming at V came to 6 bases and at J to 4 bases, leaving 7 bases not matched to a gene. This CDR3 is 15 amino acids long. Germline V gene data show CDR1 as SGHRS and CDR2 as YFSETQ. The CDR3 loop reads CASKGLAEGYNEQFF. Here the CDR3 DNA reads TGCGCCAGCAAAGGACTAGCGGAGGGGTACAATGAGCAGTTCTTC.

This CDR3 is CASRHLLQGPTGYTF. CDR3 nucleotides: TGTGCCAGCAGACACCTGCTGCAGGGTCCTACGGGCTACACCTTC. The gene calls are TRBV4-2 and TRBJ1-2; TRBD1 is a possible D gene (5 bases). This CDR3 has 15 amino acids. V gave up 6 bases and J gave up 8 bases, with 22 bases separating them. Per the germline V gene, CDR1 is LGHNA and CDR2 is YNFKEQ.

The chain carries TRBV5-4 and TRBJ2-2, with 9 bases that match TRBD1. The junction had 6 bases not matched to a gene; V was cut back by 2 bases and J by 1 base. Germline V lookup: CDR1 SGHNT, CDR2 YYREEE (reference sequence). This CDR3 is built from 17 residues. CDR3 sequence: CASSFDPGQGNTGELFF. The CDR3 DNA is TGTGCCAGCAGCTTCGATCCGGGACAGGGGAACACCGGGGAGCTGTTTTTT.

This rearrangement joins TRBV6-5 to TRBJ1-6; 10 bases map to TRBD1. V lost 6 bases, J lost 10 bases, and 6 bases stayed unmatched. This CDR3 comprises 14 residues. Germline V gene data show CDR1 as MNHEY and CDR2 as SVGAGI. DNA for the CDR3: TGTGCCAGCAGCCCGGGACAGGGGAGCTCACCCCTCCACTTT. Translation: CASSPGQGSSPLHF.

This clone was seen once. The chain is built from TRBV20-1 and TRBJ2-1; 10 bases agree with TRBD2. Germline V CDR1 and CDR2: DFQATT, SNEGSKA (reference sequence). V was clipped by 3 bases and J by 4 bases; unmatched bases: 3. The CDR3 contains 14 residues. The CDR3 protein is CSASGTSDYNEQFF. CDR3 nucleotides: TGCAGTGCTAGTGGGACTAGCGATTACAATGAGCAGTTCTTC.

The chain recombines TRBV5-1 with TRBJ2-1; D call uncertain. CDR3 length: 12 amino acids. V gave up 0 bases and J gave up 9 bases, with 7 bases separating them. Germline V gene sequence: CDR1 SGHRS, CDR2 YFSETQ. The chain's CDR3 is CASSLGRSEQFF. The CDR3 bases are TGCGCCAGCAGCTTGGGGCGGAGTGAGCAGTTCTTC.

The genes are TRBV5-6 and TRBJ1-4; 7 bases match TRBD1. The CDR3 is made up of 15 amino acids. Germline CDR1 is SGHDT and CDR2 is YYEEEE. V trimming: 7 bases; J trimming: 3 bases; junction bases outside the gene matches: 9. The DNA for the CDR3 is TGTGCCAGCTCTGGCAGGGGGTATGCTAATGAAAAACTGTTTTTT. It is translated as CASSGRGYANEKLFF.

J is TRBJ2-3 and V is TRBV27; a weak D match, TRBD1 (6 bases). The CDR3 totals 15 residues. From germline, CDR1 is MNHEY and CDR2 SMNVEV (reference sequence). V was clipped by 5 bases and J by 2 bases, with 14 bases between them. CDR3 region: CASSPRDRPTDTQYF. In DNA, the CDR3 is TGTGCCAGCAGTCCCCGAGACAGGCCCACAGATACGCAGTATTTT.

The rearrangement uses TRBV6-5 and TRBJ2-1, with a possible D match to TRBD1 (5 bases). Germline loops: CDR1 MNHEY, CDR2 SVGAGI. The CDR3 runs to 13 residues. The V and J ends lost 2 bases and 9 bases respectively, with 11 bases between them. The CDR3 sequence: CASSYGGAGEQFF. In nucleotides, the CDR3 is TGTGCCAGCAGTTACGGTGGGGCCGGTGAGCAGTTCTTC.

This clone was counted a few times. DNA of the CDR3: TGTGCCAGCAGCTTACAGGGGGAAGTTTACGAGCAGTACTTC. It translates to CASSLQGEVYEQYF. J is TRBJ2-7 and V is TRBV7-9, with 7 bases matching TRBD1. Looked up from germline, CDR1 is SEHNR and CDR2 is FQNEAQ (reference sequence). The CDR3 sequence is 14 residues long. V was pared by 2 bases and J by 4 bases, with 5 bases of the junction left unmatched.

Notes on this clone: One end of the junction is discordant with germline, which a read error may explain. V is TRBV28 and J is TRBJ1-1; D unresolved. Looked up from germline, CDR1 is MDHEN and CDR2 is SYDVKM. The CDR3 extends over 15 amino acids. The CDR3 DNA is TGTGCCAGCAGCTTATGGAGGCAAGTGAACACTGAAGCTTTCTTT. It specifies CASSLWRQVNTEAFF.

The genes are TRBV30 and TRBJ2-3, with D perhaps matching TRBD1 (6 bases). Germline-derived CDR1 and CDR2 are GTSNPN and SVGIG (reference sequence). Trimming removed 7 bases from V and 5 bases from J, with 19 bases in between. There are 14 residues in the CDR3. CDR3 amino acids: CASTYAPGVDTQYF. In DNA form, the CDR3 reads TGTGCCTCTACCTATGCCCCAGGGGTAGATACGCAGTATTTT.

On this clone: At one of its ends the junction is not consistent with the germline gene, which may arise from a read error. V and J are TRBV7-2 and TRBJ2-2, with a weak D call TRBD1 (5 bases). This CDR3 is built from 16 residues. Germline assignment: CDR1 SGHTA and CDR2 FQGNSA. CDR3: CASSVAGAPNTGELFF. The CDR3 coding sequence is TGTGCCAGCAGCGTAGCTGGGGCCCCGAACACCGGGGAGCTGTTTTTT.

This chain links TRBV5-1 with TRBJ1-2, with 7 bases that match TRBD1. The CDR3 totals 13 residues. The germline V gene has CDR1 SGHRS and CDR2 YFSETQ. Trimming removed 2 bases from V and 2 bases from J; junction bases left unmatched: 0. CDR3 protein: CASSLQGNYGYTF. Written as DNA, the CDR3 is TGCGCCAGCAGCTTACAGGGGAACTATGGCTACACCTTC.

This clone has more than one count but fewer than ten. The chain employs TRBV5-8 and TRBJ2-3; D assignment may be TRBD1 or TRBD2 (6 bases each). The CDR3 length is 16 residues. Trimming removed 5 bases from V and 2 bases from J, with 18 bases in between. Looked up from germline, CDR1 is SGHTS and CDR2 is YDEGEE. The chain's CDR3 is CASSSGLRGTTDTQYF. CDR3 DNA sequence: TGTGCCAGCAGTTCGGGACTCAGGGGTACCACAGATACGCAGTATTTT.